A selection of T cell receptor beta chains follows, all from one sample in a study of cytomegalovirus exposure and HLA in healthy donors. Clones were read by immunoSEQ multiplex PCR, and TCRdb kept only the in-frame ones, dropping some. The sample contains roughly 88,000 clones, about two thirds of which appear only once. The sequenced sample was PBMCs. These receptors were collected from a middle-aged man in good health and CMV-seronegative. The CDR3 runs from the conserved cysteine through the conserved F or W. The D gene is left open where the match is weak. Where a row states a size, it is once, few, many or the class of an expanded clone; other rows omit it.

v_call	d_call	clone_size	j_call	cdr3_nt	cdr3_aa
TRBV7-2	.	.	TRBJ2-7	TGTGCCAGCAGCTTAGCGGCAGGCTCCTACGAGCAGTACTTC	CASSLAAGSYEQYF
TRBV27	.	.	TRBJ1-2	TGTGCCAGCAGTTTAGGGGGGGGGCGCCCGTATGGCTACACCTTC	CASSLGGGRPYGYTF
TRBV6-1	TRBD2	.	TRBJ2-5	TGTGCCAGCAAGTGGCTAGCGGGGGACCAAGAGACCCAGTACTTC	CASKWLAGDQETQYF
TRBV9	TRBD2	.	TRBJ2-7	TGTGCCAGCAGCGCGCCGGGGGGTAGGGACGAGCAGTACTTC	CASSAPGGRDEQYF
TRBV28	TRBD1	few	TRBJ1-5	TGTGCCAGCAGCCGGGACAGCCTAAATCAGCCCCAGCATTTT	CASSRDSLNQPQHF
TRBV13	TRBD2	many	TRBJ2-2	TGTGCCAGCAGCCCGGGACTAGCGGGAGGGCCAAGGCGCACCGGGGAGCTGTTTTTT	CASSPGLAGGPRRTGELFF
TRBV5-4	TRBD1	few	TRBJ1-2	TGTGCCAGCAGCTTGCGGGACAGGGGCTATGGCTACACCTTC	CASSLRDRGYGYTF
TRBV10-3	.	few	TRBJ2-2	TGTGCCATCAGTTCGAGGGGTCGGGAGTTGGGGGAGCTGTTTTTT	CAISSRGRELGELFF
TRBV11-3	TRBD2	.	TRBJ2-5	TGTGCCAGCAGCTTAGGGGCAGTTACTAGCGGCCTCAGGGAGACCCAGTACTTC	CASSLGAVTSGLRETQYF
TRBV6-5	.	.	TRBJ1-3	TGTGCCACCAAGACGGGCAGGGCGGGAAACACCATATATTTT	CATKTGRAGNTIYF
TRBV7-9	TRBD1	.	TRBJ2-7	TGTGCCAGCAGTTCACAGGGGGCTTACTACGAGCAGTACTTC	CASSSQGAYYEQYF
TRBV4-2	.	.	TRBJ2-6	TGTGCCAGCAGCCAAGGGACATCTGGGGCCAACGTCCTGACTTTC	CASSQGTSGANVLTF
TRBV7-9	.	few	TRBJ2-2	TGTGCCAGCAGCCCCCGGTCGACAGGGAACACCGGGGAGCTGTTTTTT	CASSPRSTGNTGELFF
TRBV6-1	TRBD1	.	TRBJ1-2	TGTGCCAGCAACCGGGACAGCCTTCGCTATGGCTACACCTTC	CASNRDSLRYGYTF
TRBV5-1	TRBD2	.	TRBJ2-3	TGCGCCAGCAGCCCCGGGGGACTACCGGTAGATACGCAGTATTTT	CASSPGGLPVDTQYF
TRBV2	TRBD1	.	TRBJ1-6	TGTGCCAGCATCCGAGGACAGGGGAATTCACCCCTCCACTTT	CASIRGQGNSPLHF